The count of the clone carrying this T cell receptor (beta chain) is one. The sample originates from a study of blood T cell repertoires in COVID-19. Original methodology: Reference gene primer amplification gave nucleated cell count estimates. TCRdb's table, derived via immunoSEQ multiplex PCR, lists solely in-frame clones and lacks some. V and J calls and clone size come straight from that table; D and trimming were deduced from the DNA. The sample yields approximately 150,000 clones, more than 65% seen once. Germline CDR1 is MDHEN and CDR2 is SYDVKM. The CDR3 runs 17 residues. V gave up 6 bases and J gave up 5 bases; unmatched junction bases: 10. Seattle researchers signed up patients amid active infection and tracked them longitudinally.

What was sequenced was peripheral blood. The chain uses TRBV28 and TRBJ2-3; TRBD2 aligns across 14 bases. This TCR was sampled from a woman aged 55-69 years with COVID-19, enrolled during active disease. The CDR3 spells CASSLLGTSGSGDTQYF. DNA of the CDR3: TGTGCCAGCAGCCTCCTCGGGACTAGCGGGAGTGGAGATACGCAGTATTTT.